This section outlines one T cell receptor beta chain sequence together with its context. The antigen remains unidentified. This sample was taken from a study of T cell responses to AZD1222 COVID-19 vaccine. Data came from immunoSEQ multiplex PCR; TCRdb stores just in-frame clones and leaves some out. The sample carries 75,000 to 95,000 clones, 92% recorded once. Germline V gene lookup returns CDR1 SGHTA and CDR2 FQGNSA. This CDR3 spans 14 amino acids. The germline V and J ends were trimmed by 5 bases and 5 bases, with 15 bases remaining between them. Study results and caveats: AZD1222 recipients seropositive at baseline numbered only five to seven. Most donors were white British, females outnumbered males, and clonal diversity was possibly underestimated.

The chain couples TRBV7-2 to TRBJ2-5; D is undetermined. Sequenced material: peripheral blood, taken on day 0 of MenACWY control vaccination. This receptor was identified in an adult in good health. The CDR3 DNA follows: TGTGCCAGCAGCCCTTCCCCCCCCCTGGAGACCCAGTACTTC. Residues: CASSPSPPLETQYF.